The source of this T cell receptor (beta chain) is a study of control samples from healthy donors and cancer patients. This clone was seen only once. TCRdb keeps only in-frame clones here, not all; method: immunoSEQ multiplex PCR. The profile shows about 170,000 clones, roughly 91% of them singletons. Sequenced sample: blood. This TCR derives from a woman in her 30s in good health.

The DNA of the CDR3 is TGTGCCTGGAGTCCTAAGACTAGCGTCCCATACGAGCAGTACTTC. It translates to CAWSPKTSVPYEQYF. The chain links TRBV30 to TRBJ2-7; 8 positions agree with TRBD2. The junction had 10 bases not matched to a gene; V was cut back by 2 bases and J by 4 bases. The CDR3 is 15 residues long. Germline lookup yields CDR1 GTSNPN and CDR2 SVGIG (reference sequence).